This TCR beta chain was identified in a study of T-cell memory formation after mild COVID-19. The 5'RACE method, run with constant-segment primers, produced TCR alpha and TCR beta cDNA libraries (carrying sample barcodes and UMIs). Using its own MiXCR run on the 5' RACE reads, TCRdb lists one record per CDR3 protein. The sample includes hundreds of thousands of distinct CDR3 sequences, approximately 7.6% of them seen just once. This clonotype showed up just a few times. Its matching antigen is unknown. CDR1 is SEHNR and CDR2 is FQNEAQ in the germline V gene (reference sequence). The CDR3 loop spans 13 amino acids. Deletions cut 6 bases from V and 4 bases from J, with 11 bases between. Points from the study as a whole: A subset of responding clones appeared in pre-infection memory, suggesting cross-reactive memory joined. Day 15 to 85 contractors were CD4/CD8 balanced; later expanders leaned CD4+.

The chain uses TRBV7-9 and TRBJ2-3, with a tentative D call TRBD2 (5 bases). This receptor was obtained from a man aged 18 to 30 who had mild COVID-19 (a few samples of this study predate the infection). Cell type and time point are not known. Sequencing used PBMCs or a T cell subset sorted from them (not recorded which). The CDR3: CASRGGIPDTQYF. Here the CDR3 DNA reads TGTGCCAGCAGAGGAGGCATTCCAGATACGCAGTATTTT.